Presented here are 16 T cell receptor beta chains from one specimen sequenced in a study of T cells in Graves' hyperthyroidism and ophthalmopathy. TCR beta CDR3 regions were amplified from RNA transcripts. The TCR CDR3 first-round RT-PCR relied on the HTBI primer set. MiXCR, run by TCRdb on the multiplex PCR reads, gives a single entry per CDR3 protein. The sample lists around 700,000 distinct CDR3 sequences; approximately 18% were seen once. Sequenced sample: blood. The receptors stem from a woman in her forties or fifties with Graves' hyperthyroidism that later progressed to Graves' ophthalmopathy.

This clonotype was counted between two and nine times. The CDR3 nucleotides are TGTGCCAGCAGCACCCTCGGGGGAACCTACGAGCAGTACTTC. Translating gives CASSTLGGTYEQYF. The chain links TRBV7-8 to TRBJ2-7; the D gene is possibly TRBD2 (6 bases). V was pared by 5 bases and J by 2 bases, with 13 bases between. This CDR3 comprises 14 residues. Per the germline V gene, CDR1 is SGHVS and CDR2 is FQNEAQ.

The table lists this clonotype with a count of one. This rearrangement joins TRBV2 to TRBJ1-6; maybe TRBD1 (6 bases). The CDR3 consists of 14 residues. Deletions cut 8 bases from V and 5 bases from J, with 13 bases between. The V gene's germline CDR1 is SNHLY and CDR2 FYNNEI. The CDR3 DNA is TGTGCCAGCCTGCGGGGGCAGAATAATTCACCCCTCCACTTT. Translating gives CASLRGQNNSPLHF.

This clonotype was counted once. This chain joins TRBV5-6 and TRBJ2-6, with D possibly TRBD1 on 5 matching bases. The V and J ends lost 4 bases and 4 bases respectively, with 12 bases between them. This CDR3 is built from 15 residues. CDR1 and CDR2 (germline): SGHDT, YYEEEE. The CDR3 is CASSLGVTGANVLTF. CDR3 coding DNA: TGTGCCAGCAGCCTAGGGGTGACGGGGGCCAACGTCCTGACTTTC.

With respect to this clonotype: A junction end diverges from the germline sequence, so it may reflect a read error. The chain carries TRBV4-1 and TRBJ1-1; no clear D. CDR3 length: 14 amino acids. Germline V CDR1 and CDR2: MGHRA, YSYEKL. CDR3: CASSPGEENTEAFF. The CDR3, as DNA: TGCGCCAGCAGCCCAGGAGAGGAAAACACTGAGGCTTTCTTT.

This clonotype was detected ten times or more. This rearrangement joins TRBV27 to TRBJ2-7, with D maybe TRBD2 (6 bases). Germline CDR1 is MNHEY and CDR2 is SMNVEV (reference sequence). The CDR3 extends over 14 amino acids. V was shortened by 6 bases and J by 3 bases, with 15 bases between the two germline ends. CDR3 bases: TGTGCCAGCAGGGCCCTCGGGAGCCTCTACGAGCAGTACTTC. Translated, it gives CASRALGSLYEQYF.

The chain is built from TRBV7-3 and TRBJ2-6; D is perhaps TRBD1 (6 bases). V lost 9 bases and J lost 0, with 15 bases in between. CDR3 size: 16 residues. Looked up from germline, CDR1 is SGHTA and CDR2 is FQGTGA. For the CDR3, the DNA is TGTGCCAGTCAACAGGGTTTTGTCTCTGGGGCCAACGTCCTGACTTTC. Its protein product is CASQQGFVSGANVLTF.

Ten or more counts support this clonotype. The genes are TRBV3-1 and TRBJ1-5; 8 nucleotides align to TRBD1. After removal of 3 bases from V and 0 bases from J, the junction contained 7 bases not matched to a gene. The germline V gene has CDR1 LGHDT and CDR2 YNNKEL (reference sequence). The CDR3 totals 17 residues. CDR3 bases: TGTGCCAGCAGCCAGGGGGCCAGGGGGCATAGCAATCAGCCCCAGCATTTT. This codes for CASSQGARGHSNQPQHF.

There are a few counts of this clonotype. CDR3 sequence reads: CASSPDSSLGGNTIYF. The DNA for the CDR3 is TGTGCCAGCAGTCCAGACAGTTCGCTCGGCGGAAACACCATATATTTT. The J gene is TRBJ1-3, the V gene TRBV6-1; D may be TRBD1 (5 bases). Trimming left V 5 bases short and J 4 bases short, with 18 bases between. This CDR3 is built from 16 residues. Per the germline V gene, CDR1 is MNHNS and CDR2 is SASEGT.

As to this clonotype: One base away lies a much larger clone, so this may be a sequencing read error. The chain links TRBV11-2 to TRBJ2-2, with a tentative D call TRBD2 (6 bases). Germline V gives CDR1 SGHAT, CDR2 FQNNGV. The CDR3 is 16 amino acids. The CDR3 loop is CATRGRSSRNTGELSF. CDR3 coding DNA: TGTGCCACCAGAGGGAGGTCTAGCAGGAACACCGGGGAGCTGTCTTTT.

This clonotype was detected ten times or more. For the CDR3, the DNA is TGTGCCAGCAGCCTACAGGGCCGCAATCAGCCCCAGCATTTT. Translating gives CASSLQGRNQPQHF. The gene calls are TRBV27 and TRBJ1-5, with TRBD1 as a possible D gene (6 bases). Trimming pared 6 bases from V and 2 bases from J, leaving 11 bases between. Germline CDR1 reads MNHEY; CDR2 reads SMNVEV (reference sequence). The CDR3 covers 14 residues.

The rearrangement joins TRBV5-1 to TRBJ1-1; perhaps TRBD1 as D (5 bases). V gave up 4 bases and J gave up 0 bases, with 10 bases separating them. The CDR3 contains 14 residues. The germline V gene has CDR1 SGHRS and CDR2 YFSETQ. CDR3 nucleotide sequence: TGCGCCAGCAGCGGGTACAGGTTGAACACTGAAGCTTTCTTT. The encoded protein is CASSGYRLNTEAFF.

This clonotype has a handful of counts. V and J are TRBV5-4 and TRBJ1-1; D possibly corresponds to TRBD1 (6 bases). V was cut by 4 bases and J by 5 bases, with 15 bases left in between. The CDR3 extends over 14 amino acids. CDR1 and CDR2 (germline): SGHNT, YYREEE (reference sequence). CDR3 nucleotides: TGTGCCAGCAGCCTGGAACAGGGTCTTACTGAAGCTTTCTTT. This sequence encodes CASSLEQGLTEAFF.

This clonotype was picked up many times. The genes are TRBV7-2 and TRBJ1-6, with a weak D call TRBD1 (5 bases). The CDR3 runs to 15 residues. The germline CDR1 and CDR2 sequences are SGHTA and FQGNSA. V lost 2 bases and J lost 7, with 12 bases in between. This CDR3 is CASSLRGLGNSPLHF. The CDR3 DNA is TGTGCCAGCAGCTTAAGGGGATTGGGGAATTCACCCCTCCACTTT. The whole variable domain, filled in from reference TRBV7-2 and TRBJ1-6, reads GAGVSQSPSNKVTEKGKDVELRCDPISGHTALYWYRQSLGQGLEFLIYFQGNSAPDKSGLPSDRFSAERTGGSVSTLTIQRTQQEDSAVYLCASSLRGLGNSPLHFGNGTRLTVT.

This clonotype has at least ten counts. V is TRBV7-2 and J is TRBJ2-3; 8 nucleotides align to TRBD2. CDR3 length: 15 residues. V shed 8 bases and J 5 bases; nucleotides not matched to a gene: 12. The germline CDR1 and CDR2 sequences are SGHTA and FQGNSA. CDR3 region: CASRSQRGIVDTQYF. The CDR3 region has the DNA TGTGCCAGCCGCTCACAGCGGGGGATAGTAGATACGCAGTATTTT.

CDR3 residues: CSVGSGQGHLGELFF. CDR3 nucleotides: TGCAGCGTTGGGTCCGGACAGGGTCATCTCGGGGAGCTGTTTTTT. The chain combines TRBV29-1 with TRBJ2-2; 8 positions match TRBD1. Germline V gene sequence: CDR1 SQVTM, CDR2 ANQGSEA. Trimming at V came to 4 bases and at J to 7 bases, leaving 11 bases not matched to a gene. CDR3 length: 15 amino acids.

This clonotype was counted only a few times. A read error may account for a junction end that differs from germline. V gene TRBV6-1 combines with J gene TRBJ1-2; TRBD1 matches 7 bases. Germline CDR1 is MNHNS and CDR2 is SASEGT. This CDR3 is 15 amino acids long. In DNA form, the CDR3 reads TGTACCAGCAGTGGTGGGGACAGCCCTAGAAATGGCTACACCTTC. It is translated as CTSSGGDSPRNGYTF.